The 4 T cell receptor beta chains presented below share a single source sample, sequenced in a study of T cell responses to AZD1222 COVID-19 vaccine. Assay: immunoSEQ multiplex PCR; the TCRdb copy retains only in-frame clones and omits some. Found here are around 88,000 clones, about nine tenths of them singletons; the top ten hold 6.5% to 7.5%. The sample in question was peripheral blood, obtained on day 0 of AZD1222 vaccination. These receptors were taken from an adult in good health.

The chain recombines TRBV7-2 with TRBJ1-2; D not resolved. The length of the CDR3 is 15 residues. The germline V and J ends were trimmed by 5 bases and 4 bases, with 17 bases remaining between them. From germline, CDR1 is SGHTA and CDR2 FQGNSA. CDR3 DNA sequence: TGTGCCAGCAGCCCCGGCCGTCCGGACCTCTATGGCTACACCTTC. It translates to CASSPGRPDLYGYTF.

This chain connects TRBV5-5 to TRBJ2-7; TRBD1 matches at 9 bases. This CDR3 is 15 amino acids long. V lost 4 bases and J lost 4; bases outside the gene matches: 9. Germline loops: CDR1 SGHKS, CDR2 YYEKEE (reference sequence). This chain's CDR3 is CASSLSGTGMYEQYF. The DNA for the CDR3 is TGTGCCAGCAGCCTCTCCGGGACAGGGATGTACGAGCAGTACTTC.

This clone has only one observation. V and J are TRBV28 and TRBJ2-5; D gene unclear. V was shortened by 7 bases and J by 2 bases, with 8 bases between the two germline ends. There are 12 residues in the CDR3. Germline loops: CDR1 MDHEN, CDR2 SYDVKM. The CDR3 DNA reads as TGTGCCAGCACGTCAGCACAAGAGACCCAGTACTTC. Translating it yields CASTSAQETQYF.

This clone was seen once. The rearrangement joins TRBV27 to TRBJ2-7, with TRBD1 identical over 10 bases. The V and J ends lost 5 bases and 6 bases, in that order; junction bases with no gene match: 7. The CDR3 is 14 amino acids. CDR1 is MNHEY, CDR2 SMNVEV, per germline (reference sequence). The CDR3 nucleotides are TGTGCCAGCAGTCCACCGGGACAGGGGCGCGAGCAGTACTTC. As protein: CASSPPGQGREQYF.